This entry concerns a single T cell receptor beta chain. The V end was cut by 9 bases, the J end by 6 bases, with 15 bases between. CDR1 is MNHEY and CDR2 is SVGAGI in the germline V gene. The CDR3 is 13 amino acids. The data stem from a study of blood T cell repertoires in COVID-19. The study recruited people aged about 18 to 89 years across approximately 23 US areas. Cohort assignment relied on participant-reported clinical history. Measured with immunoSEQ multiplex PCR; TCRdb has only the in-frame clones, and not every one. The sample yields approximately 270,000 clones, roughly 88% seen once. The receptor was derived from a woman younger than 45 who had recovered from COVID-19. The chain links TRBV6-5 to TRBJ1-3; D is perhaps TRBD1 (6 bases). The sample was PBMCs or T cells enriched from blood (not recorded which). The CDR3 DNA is TGTGCCAGTTCAACAGGGATGACAAACACCATATATTTT. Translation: CASSTGMTNTIYF.